Given below is one TCR beta chain in context. This clone was detected only a few times. The antigen this receptor binds is unknown. Base qualities were left out, and no much larger clone turns up one base away. TCRbeta CDR3 regions were sequenced with the immunoSEQ Assay. After extraction, genomic DNA underwent amplification by bias-controlled multiplex PCR, followed by high-throughput sequencing. The paper's data handling went like this. To quantify the absolute abundance of each unique TCRbeta CDR3 region, sequences were collapsed and filtered. T cell fraction was estimated by normalizing TCRbeta template counts to usable DNA, with usable DNA measured through amplification of reference genes found in all nucleated cells. Repertoire TCRs were annotated as SARS-CoV-2-specific when V gene, CDR3 amino acid sequence and J gene were exactly matched to a known reactive TCR set. The reference SARS-CoV-2 TCR set was derived from MIRA and filtered for enrichment in COVID-19-positive ImmuneCODE repertoires, a step that removed public or cross-reactive TCRs. Using the MIRA antigens, annotated TCRs were further analysed by specific ORF or by position within an ORF. Breadth was defined as annotated unique rearrangements over total unique productive rearrangements; depth was the summed frequency of those rearrangements. TCR breadth was compared between groups using two-sided Wilcoxon rank-sum tests. TCRdb carries this immuneACCESS record with in-frame sequences only. Its versions omit some clonotypes, under half of them owing to an unresolved V gene in the studies checked, with the rest unexplained. Clone size and the V and J calls come from that table; the DNA yielded D and trimming. In this sample the table shows tens of thousands of clones, more than 70% of which occur a single time. 15% to 20% of the sample is taken by the ten largest.

These data belong to a study of Ad26.COV2.S vaccination and SARS-CoV-2 variants (dated by TCRdb to the early 2020s). With regard to the full study: TCRbeta repertoire sequencing was used to assess the specificity and breadth of SARS-CoV-2-reactive T cell receptors after Ad26.COV2.S vaccination. The TCR-sequenced set comprised around 30 samples: about 19 Ad26.COV2.S vaccine recipients, 5 placebo recipients and 8 SARS-CoV-2 convalescent individuals.

The research as a whole found: The authors noted that total T cell responses may have been underestimated by the TCR breadth and depth analyses. Spike-specific TCR breadth was higher in Ad26.COV2.S recipients than in placebo recipients (P = 0.0014). Vaccine and placebo recipients had similar non-spike TCR breadth, a finding consistent with the vaccine containing only spike. After vaccination, substantial breadth of spike-specific CD8+ and CD4+ T cell responses was reported.

The sample's time point label is to be understood as: individuals recovered from natural SARS-CoV-2 infection. Germline trimming amounts to 10 bases on V and 7 bases on J, with 7 as the count of junction bases outside the gene matches. In the germline V gene, CDR1 corresponds to KGHDR and CDR2 to SFDVKD. The CDR3 holds 12 amino acids from the cysteine to the phenylalanine. Kept here is only the CDR3 DNA, which spans 36 bases and is read in frame from base 1. The TCR originated in a human donor who had recovered from COVID-19. Sequenced material: peripheral blood, taken after recovery from COVID-19. Here the chain combines TRBV24-1 and TRBJ2-5, with TRBD1 identical over 8 junction bases. The CDR3 amino acid sequence is: CATGDRPGTQYF. In nucleotide form, the sequence is TGTGCCACAGGGGACAGGCCAGGGACCCAGTACTTC.